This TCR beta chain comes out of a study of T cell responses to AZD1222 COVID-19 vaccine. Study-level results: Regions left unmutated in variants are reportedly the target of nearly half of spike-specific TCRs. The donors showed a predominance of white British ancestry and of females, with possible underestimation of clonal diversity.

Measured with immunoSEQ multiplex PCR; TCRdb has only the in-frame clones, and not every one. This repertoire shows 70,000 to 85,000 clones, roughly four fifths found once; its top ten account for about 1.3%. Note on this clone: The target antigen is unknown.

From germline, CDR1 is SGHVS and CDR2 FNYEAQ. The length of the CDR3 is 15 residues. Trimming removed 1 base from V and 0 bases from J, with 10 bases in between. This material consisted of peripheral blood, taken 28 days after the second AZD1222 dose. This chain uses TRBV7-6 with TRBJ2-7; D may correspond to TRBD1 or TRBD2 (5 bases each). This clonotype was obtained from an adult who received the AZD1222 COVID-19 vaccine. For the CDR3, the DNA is TGTGCCAGCAGCTTAGATGCAGGGAGCTCCTACGAGCAGTACTTC. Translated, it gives CASSLDAGSSYEQYF. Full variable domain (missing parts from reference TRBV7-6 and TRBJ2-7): GAGVSQSPRYKVTKRGQDVALRCDPISGHVSLYWYRQALGQGPEFLTYFNYEAQQDKSGLPNDRFSAERPEGSISTLTIQRTEQRDSAMYRCASSLDAGSSYEQYFGPGTRLTVT.